The 23 T cell receptor beta chains listed next were all sequenced from one sample in a study of T cell responses to AZD1222 COVID-19 vaccine. TCRdb's table, derived via immunoSEQ multiplex PCR, lists solely in-frame clones and lacks some. The top ten clones hold about a tenth of a sample with some 71,000 clones, roughly 84% of them seen once. The material was peripheral blood, obtained on day 0 of AZD1222 vaccination. These receptor sequences come from an adult in good health.

The genes are TRBV6-5 and TRBJ2-1; 8 bases are shared with TRBD1. The CDR3 sequence is 16 residues long. The germline gives CDR1 MNHEY, CDR2 SVGAGI. J was trimmed by 6 bases and V by 0 bases; bases with no gene match: 7. The CDR3 sequence is CASSYSFGTGPNEQFF. CDR3 nucleotide sequence: TGTGCCAGCAGTTACTCGTTCGGGACAGGTCCCAATGAGCAGTTCTTC.

The chain joins TRBV18 to TRBJ1-5; 11 bases agree with TRBD1. The CDR3 is 16 amino acids. Trimming removed 4 bases from V and 3 bases from J; junction bases left unmatched: 5. Germline CDR1 KGHSH, CDR2 LQKENI. The CDR3 loop is CASSQGQGVLNQPQHF. The CDR3 DNA reads TGTGCCAGCTCACAGGGACAGGGGGTTCTCAATCAGCCCCAGCATTTT.

The gene calls are TRBV10-3 and TRBJ1-1; D call uncertain. CDR3 length: 13 residues. From germline, CDR1 is ENHRY and CDR2 SYGVKD. Trimming left V 5 bases short and J 0 bases short, with 7 bases between. DNA of the CDR3: TGTGCCATCAGTACGACGGTGAACACTGAAGCTTTCTTT. This encodes CAISTTVNTEAFF.

A note on this clone: A much larger clone differs by one base, so this may be a read error. The chain is built from TRBV29-1 and TRBJ1-3; TRBD1 might be the D (5 bases). V lost 7 bases and J 3 bases, leaving 16 bases between the germline ends. Germline loops: CDR1 SQVTM, CDR2 ANQGSEA. The CDR3 extends over 14 amino acids. As DNA, the CDR3 is TGCAGCGCTGATGACACAGGTTATGGAAACACCATATATTTT. Amino acid sequence: CSADDTGYGNTIYF.

The J gene is TRBJ1-3, the V gene TRBV29-1; D remains unclear. V was shortened by 2 bases and J by 1 base, with 6 bases between the two germline ends. The CDR3 has 13 amino acids. Germline lookup yields CDR1 SQVTM and CDR2 ANQGSEA. The CDR3 protein is CSVERNSGNTIYF. The CDR3 DNA sequence: TGCAGCGTTGAACGGAATTCTGGAAACACCATATATTTT.

V gene TRBV12-3 or TRBV12-4 combines with J gene TRBJ1-2, with D unclear. The CDR3 is made up of 11 amino acids. V lost 7 bases to trimming and J lost 7 bases, with 10 bases between them. CDR3 region: CASNQLSGYTF. DNA for the CDR3: TGTGCCAGCAACCAGTTGAGTGGCTACACCTTC.

The V and J genes are TRBV5-6 and TRBJ1-3; TRBD1 aligns across 7 bases. V was clipped by 3 bases and J by 2 bases; unmatched bases: 5. Germline CDR1 reads SGHDT; CDR2 reads YYEEEE. This CDR3 has 15 residues. CDR3: CASSSAGGAGNTIYF. The CDR3 DNA sequence: TGTGCCAGCAGCTCCGCAGGGGGGGCTGGAAACACCATATATTTT.

The chain couples TRBV10-3 to TRBJ2-7, with TRBD1 matching 12 bases. The CDR3 spans 15 residues. The ends lost 10 bases at V and 6 bases at J; junction bases unmatched: 13. The germline gives CDR1 ENHRY, CDR2 SYGVKD. This chain's CDR3 is CASLRPGQGASEQYF. CDR3 nucleotide sequence: TGTGCCAGCCTCAGGCCGGGACAGGGGGCAAGCGAGCAGTACTTC.

This chain uses TRBV27 with TRBJ2-3; 9 positions match TRBD2. Germline CDR1 and CDR2: MNHEY and SMNVEV (reference sequence). CDR3 length: 13 amino acids. The J segment lost 8 bases and the V segment lost 6 bases, leaving 6 bases of the junction unmatched. For the CDR3, the DNA is TGTGCCAGCAGCAGAGCGGGGGGCTCTACGCAGTATTTT. It specifies CASSRAGGSTQYF.

This clone was seen once. The chain couples TRBV15 to TRBJ2-2; 8 positions match TRBD2. CDR1 and CDR2 (germline): LNHNV, YYDKDF (reference sequence). There are 15 residues in the CDR3. Trimming at V came to 3 bases and at J to 2 bases, leaving 2 bases not matched to a gene. The CDR3 region has the DNA TGTGCCACCAGCAGCGGACTAGCAAACACCGGGGAGCTGTTTTTT. Its translation: CATSSGLANTGELFF.

This clone was recorded only once. V and J are TRBV6-5 and TRBJ1-2; D call uncertain. V was trimmed by 7 bases and J by 8 bases, leaving 8 bases between them. Germline loops: CDR1 MNHEY, CDR2 SVGAGI. The CDR3 is 10 amino acids. CDR3 sequence reads: CASIAGGYTF. CDR3 nucleotides: TGTGCCAGCATAGCCGGGGGCTACACCTTC.

The J gene is TRBJ2-7, the V gene TRBV28, with TRBD2 matching over 9 bases. J lost 5 bases, V lost 2 bases, and 4 bases had no gene match. Per the germline V gene, CDR1 is MDHEN and CDR2 is SYDVKM. The CDR3 is made up of 14 amino acids. Written as DNA, the CDR3 is TGTGCCAGCAGTTTAGCGGGGGGGCCAGACGAGCAGTACTTC. Translating gives CASSLAGGPDEQYF.

The rearrangement links TRBV7-9 to TRBJ1-1; D uncertain. In germline, CDR1 is SEHNR, CDR2 FQNEAQ (reference sequence). V was cut by 7 bases and J by 3 bases, with 15 bases left in between. The CDR3 spans 14 residues. In nucleotides, the CDR3 is TGTGCCAGCACCAAAGGGAATAGGGACACTGAAGCTTTCTTT. Translation gives CASTKGNRDTEAFF.

This clone was seen a handful of times. This rearrangement joins TRBV19 to TRBJ1-6; D gene ambiguous. Trimming removed 7 bases at V and 7 bases at J, with 14 bases between. Germline V gene sequence: CDR1 LNHDA, CDR2 SQIVND (reference sequence). The CDR3 covers 14 residues. The CDR3 here is CASTTGWGNSPLHF. DNA for the CDR3: TGTGCCAGTACCACCGGCTGGGGAAATTCACCCCTCCACTTT. Full variable domain (remainder filled in from reference TRBV19 and TRBJ1-6): DGGITQSPKYLFRKEGQNVTLSCEQNLNHDAMYWYRQDPGQGLRLIYYSQIVNDFQKGDIAEGYSVSREKKESFPLTVTSAQKNPTAFYLCASTTGWGNSPLHFGNGTRLTVT.

This chain connects TRBV5-1 to TRBJ1-2; no clear D. Trimming pared 4 bases from V and 8 bases from J, leaving 18 bases between. Germline V gene data show CDR1 as SGHRS and CDR2 as YFSETQ. The CDR3 sequence is 14 residues long. CDR3 in DNA: TGCGCCAGCAGCCCCCTCCCGGACCTCCAAGGCTACACCTTC. This gives the protein CASSPLPDLQGYTF.

The chain couples TRBV10-3 to TRBJ2-5; 7 bases are shared with TRBD2. With V trimmed by 2 bases and J by 5 bases, 8 bases remained unmatched. The CDR3 is 15 amino acids. Germline loops: CDR1 ENHRY, CDR2 SYGVKD. In DNA form, the CDR3 reads TGTGCCATCAGTGAGCCCAGCGGGGTAAGGGAGACCCAGTACTTC. This sequence encodes CAISEPSGVRETQYF.

This chain's CDR3 is CASSDGTGSRFWQYF. CDR3 DNA sequence: TGTGCCAGCAGTGACGGGACAGGGTCTCGTTTTTGGCAGTACTTC. J is TRBJ2-7 and V is TRBV6-1, with 9 bases aligning to TRBD1. The CDR3 runs 15 residues. J lost 9 bases, V lost 3 bases, and 12 bases had no gene match. The germline gives CDR1 MNHNS, CDR2 SASEGT.

The J gene is TRBJ1-5, the V gene TRBV6-2 or TRBV6-3; a possible D gene is TRBD1 (6 bases). With 5 bases removed from V and 7 bases from J, the gap between germline ends came to 21 bases. Germline V gene sequence: CDR1 MNHEY, CDR2 SVGEGT. This CDR3 is built from 16 residues. The CDR3 DNA is TGTGCCAGCAGTGGAACAGGGACGTTCCTTTCCCAGCCCCAGCATTTT. Its protein product is CASSGTGTFLSQPQHF.

The gene calls are TRBV7-6 and TRBJ2-7; D may be TRBD2 (5 bases). Looked up from germline, CDR1 is SGHVS and CDR2 is FNYEAQ. The V end was cut by 11 bases, the J end by 3 bases, with 20 bases between. The CDR3 consists of 14 residues. The CDR3 reads CAAPEGHPDYEQYF. The CDR3 region has the DNA TGTGCCGCCCCCGAGGGTCACCCTGACTACGAGCAGTACTTC.

This chain joins TRBV28 and TRBJ1-2; D remains ambiguous. CDR1 MDHEN and CDR2 SYDVKM come from the germline V gene. CDR3 length: 13 amino acids. V gave up 1 base and J gave up 7 bases, with 10 bases separating them. CDR3 region: CASSLSLERGYTF. DNA of the CDR3: TGTGCCAGCAGTTTATCACTCGAGCGTGGCTACACCTTC.

The chain couples TRBV7-2 to TRBJ2-1; 9 bases match TRBD2. The CDR3 sequence is 15 residues long. Unmatched junction bases numbered 6, after V lost 0 bases and J lost 9 bases. CDR1 SGHTA and CDR2 FQGNSA come from the germline V gene. The CDR3 sequence is CASSLALLLAGEQFF. DNA of the CDR3: TGTGCCAGCAGCTTAGCGCTCTTACTAGCGGGTGAGCAGTTCTTC.

The CDR3 coding sequence is TGCGCCAGCAGCCAAGGGGCGGATGAAGCTTTCTTT. Protein sequence: CASSQGADEAFF. The chain couples TRBV4-1 to TRBJ1-1, with unresolved D. This CDR3 spans 12 amino acids. Germline V CDR1 and CDR2: MGHRA, YSYEKL. V was trimmed by 1 base and J by 7 bases, leaving 7 bases between them.

This clone was seen just once. This chain uses TRBV14 with TRBJ1-5; D perhaps matches TRBD1 (6 bases). The CDR3 has 14 residues. Germline CDR1 SGHDN, CDR2 FVKESK. V lost 2 bases, J lost 3 bases, and 8 bases lay in between. DNA of the CDR3: TGTGCCAGCAGCCAACAGGGGCCCAATCAGCCCCAGCATTTT. Protein: CASSQQGPNQPQHF.